These 15 T cell receptor beta chains were sequenced from one sample in a study of T cell repertoires in aging, cancer and after chemotherapy. Multiplex touch-down PCR with TRB-A/B primers amplified rearranged V-D-J TRB sequences. One entry per CDR3 protein, called by TCRdb with MiXCR from the multiplex PCR reads. The data show approximately 10,000 distinct CDR3 sequences, with around 42% seen just once and over 7% held by the top ten. TCR beta rearrangements were amplified from peripheral blood genomic DNA. Sequenced: blood. The receptors here all came from a human donor in good health.

Only a few counts were recorded for this clonotype. The genes are TRBV6-5 and TRBJ2-7; possibly TRBD1 for D (5 bases). Per the germline V gene, CDR1 is MNHEY and CDR2 is SVGAGI. With 6 bases removed from V and 5 bases from J, the gap between germline ends came to 17 bases. The CDR3 length is 14 residues. The CDR3 DNA is TGTGCCAGCAGCACAACTCAGGGATACCACGAGCAGTACTTC. Encoded protein: CASSTTQGYHEQYF.

V is TRBV6-1 and J is TRBJ2-1; weak D call: TRBD2 (5 bases). The CDR3 consists of 14 residues. Between the trimmed V and J ends, which lost 1 base and 9 bases, there was a span of 13 bases. Germline CDR1 MNHNS, CDR2 SASEGT. The CDR3 coding sequence is TGTGCCAGCAGTGAAGAGCGGCGCCGGGGTGAGCAGTTCTTC. Its protein product is CASSEERRRGEQFF.

As for this clonotype: At one boundary the junction diverges from the germline segment, which might be a read error. The gene calls are TRBV28 and TRBJ2-7; TRBD1 aligns across 7 bases. The germline gives CDR1 MDHEN, CDR2 SYDVKM. CDR3 length equals 14 residues. The CDR3 sequence: CGSIPTGLPYEQYF. The DNA of the CDR3 is TGTGGCAGCATTCCGACAGGGTTACCTTACGAGCAGTACTTC.

V and J are TRBV27 and TRBJ1-2, with 8 bases matching TRBD1. The germline gives CDR1 MNHEY, CDR2 SMNVEV (reference sequence). The CDR3 is made up of 14 amino acids. V lost 5 bases, J lost 6 bases, and 8 bases stayed unmatched. The CDR3 DNA sequence: TGTGCCAGCAGTCCAGGGGGCGTGAGTAATGGCTACACCTTC. This encodes CASSPGGVSNGYTF.

The chain is built from TRBV6-6 and TRBJ2-3; TRBD2 agrees at 14 bases. Germline assignment: CDR1 MNHNY and CDR2 SVGAGI (reference sequence). V lost 5 bases to trimming and J lost 5 bases; unmatched junction nucleotides: 3. CDR3 size: 15 residues. DNA of the CDR3: TGTGCCAGCAGTCCGGGACTAGCGGGAGTAGATACGCAGTATTTT. Residues: CASSPGLAGVDTQYF.

The chain links TRBV28 to TRBJ1-4; tentatively, D is TRBD1 (5 bases). Per the germline V gene, CDR1 is MDHEN and CDR2 is SYDVKM. V gave up 5 bases and J gave up 9 bases, with 16 bases separating them. The CDR3 contains 14 residues. CDR3 coding DNA: TGTGCCAGCAGTCCCGCAGGGTCACGGAAAAAACTGTTTTTT. The encoded protein is CASSPAGSRKKLFF.

The V and J genes are TRBV30 and TRBJ2-7, with 7 positions matching TRBD1. The germline gives CDR1 GTSNPN, CDR2 SVGIG (reference sequence). V trimming: 2 bases; J trimming: 6 bases; junction bases outside the gene matches: 16. There are 16 residues in the CDR3. Written as DNA, the CDR3 is TGTGCCTGGAGTCCTCAGGGGGTTACGAGAGCACGCGAGCAGTACTTC. This translates into CAWSPQGVTRAREQYF.

Only one count was recorded for this clonotype. This chain uses TRBV7-3 with TRBJ2-5, with 7 positions matching TRBD2. After removal of 6 bases from V and 5 bases from J, the junction contained 15 bases not matched to a gene. Germline CDR1 SGHTA, CDR2 FQGTGA. The CDR3 has 16 residues. In DNA form, the CDR3 reads TGTGCCAGCAGTGGGCTGGTAGCGGGTGGGTGGGAGACCCAGTACTTC. This sequence encodes CASSGLVAGGWETQYF.

The chain combines TRBV19 with TRBJ2-7; 7 bases line up with TRBD1. Germline values: CDR1 LNHDA, CDR2 SQIVND (reference sequence). This CDR3 has 14 residues. Trimming cost V 3 bases and J 3 bases; bases outside gene matches: 5. CDR3 region: CASSIRGQSYEQYF. CDR3 nucleotides: TGTGCCAGTAGTATTCGGGGACAGAGCTACGAGCAGTACTTC.

This clonotype was observed a handful of times. This chain uses TRBV12-3 or TRBV12-4 with TRBJ2-4; 10 bases map to TRBD2. The CDR3 totals 20 residues. Losses at the gene ends were 5 bases for V and 1 base for J; bases not matched to a gene: 17. The CDR3 coding sequence is TGTGCCAGCAGTCCGCGGACTAGCGGAACAGGGTGGATCGCCAAAAACATTCAGTACTTC. This gives the protein CASSPRTSGTGWIAKNIQYF.

Here the CDR3 reads CASSIGYRELGYEQYF. The CDR3 DNA reads as TGTGCCAGTAGTATAGGATACAGGGAGCTCGGATACGAGCAGTACTTC. The rearrangement joins TRBV19 to TRBJ2-7; perhaps TRBD1 as D (6 bases). Germline-derived CDR1 and CDR2 are LNHDA and SQIVND (reference sequence). The V end was cut by 1 base, the J end by 4 bases, with 17 bases between. The CDR3 loop spans 16 amino acids.

This chain connects TRBV27 to TRBJ2-7; 8 bases map to TRBD1. The J call could be wrong; TRBJ2-1 is a better fit for the DNA end. From germline, CDR1 is MNHEY and CDR2 SMNVEV (reference sequence). The CDR3 runs to 15 residues. CDR3 amino acids: CASSDLGTGTYEQFF. CDR3 nucleotides: TGTGCCAGCAGTGATTTGGGGACAGGAACGTACGAGCAGTTCTTC.

The chain carries TRBV19 and TRBJ1-2; 7 bases fit TRBD1. V trimming: 6 bases; J trimming: 8 bases; junction bases outside the gene matches: 9. The CDR3 sequence is 13 residues long. The germline V gene has CDR1 LNHDA and CDR2 SQIVND (reference sequence). DNA of the CDR3: TGTGCCAGTAGCGTGGACAGGTCCTCCGGCTACACCTTC. Protein: CASSVDRSSGYTF.

There are a few counts of this clonotype. The chain joins TRBV12-3 or TRBV12-4 to TRBJ2-7, with D uncertain. The CDR3 is made up of 12 amino acids. Trimming pared 6 bases from V and 3 bases from J, leaving 9 bases between. CDR3 nucleotides: TGTGCCAGCAGCCAAGACCACTACGAGCAGTACTTC. Translation: CASSQDHYEQYF.

V and J are TRBV29-1 and TRBJ1-1; unclear D gene. Germline V gene sequence: CDR1 SQVTM, CDR2 ANQGSEA. V was pared by 4 bases and J by 1 base, with 10 bases between. The length of the CDR3 is 13 residues. DNA of the CDR3: TGCAGCGTTGCCAATCCGTGGAACACTGAAGCTTTCTTT. Amino acid sequence: CSVANPWNTEAFF.